This T cell receptor beta chain originates from a study of Ad26.COV2.S vaccination and SARS-CoV-2 variants (dated by TCRdb to the early 2020s). About the study as a whole: Vaccine-arm donors were drawn from COV1001, a multicentre, randomized, double-blind, placebo-controlled phase I-IIa trial of Ad26.COV2.S in healthy adults. Investigators did not know the trial group allocation while performing experiments and assessing outcomes. Sequencing of the TCRbeta repertoire served to evaluate the specificity and breadth of SARS-CoV-2-reactive T cell receptors following Ad26.COV2.S vaccination. Ad26.COV2.S was administered intramuscularly at a dose of 5x10^10 or 1x10^11 viral particles, either as one shot or as two shots given 56 days apart. The TCR-sequenced set comprised approximately 30 samples: around 20 Ad26.COV2.S vaccine recipients, 5 placebo recipients and 8 SARS-CoV-2 convalescent individuals. Trial participants were randomized into five groups of five: low-dose or high-dose Ad26.COV2.S given once or twice, or placebo on both occasions. Broad study findings and their caveats: The study was not powered for comparison of responses between vaccine doses or regimens. After vaccination, substantial breadth of spike-specific CD8+ and CD4+ T cell responses was reported. According to the authors, total T cell responses may have been underestimated by the TCR breadth and depth analyses. Spike-specific TCR breadth was higher in Ad26.COV2.S recipients than in placebo recipients (P = 0.0014). Non-spike TCR breadth was comparable between vaccine and placebo recipients, consistent with the vaccine containing only spike.

Trimming removed 0 bases from V and 11 bases from J, leaving 17 bases between the germline ends. The germline V gene sets CDR1 to MNHEY and CDR2 to SVGAGI. The CDR3 measures 16 amino acids from cysteine to phenylalanine. Left in the record is the CDR3 DNA by itself, 48 bases read in frame from the first base. The immunoSEQ Assay was used to sequence TCRbeta CDR3 regions. After extraction, genomic DNA underwent amplification by bias-controlled multiplex PCR, followed by high-throughput sequencing. The paper's data handling went like this. To quantify the absolute abundance of every unique TCRbeta CDR3 region, sequences were collapsed and filtered. Usable DNA was measured by amplifying reference genes present in all nucleated cells, and TCRbeta template counts were normalized to that usable DNA to estimate T cell fraction. Repertoire TCRs were annotated as SARS-CoV-2-specific when V gene, CDR3 amino acid sequence and J gene were exactly matched to a known reactive TCR set. The reference SARS-CoV-2 TCR set was derived from MIRA and filtered for enrichment in COVID-19-positive ImmuneCODE repertoires, a step that removed public or cross-reactive TCRs. Based on the MIRA antigens, annotated TCRs were further analysed at the level of specific ORF or position within ORF. Breadth was defined as annotated unique rearrangements over total unique productive rearrangements; depth was the summed frequency of those rearrangements. Two-sided Wilcoxon rank-sum tests were used to compare TCR breadth between groups. This immuneACCESS table, as held by TCRdb, lists in-frame sequences with V and J called but not all clones. Of the missing ones, under half trace to an unresolved V gene in checked studies; the others have no known cause. V, J and clone size are taken as reported in that table, and D and trimming were inferred from the DNA itself. The sample records roughly 700,000 clones, around 89% of which are singletons. Over 1.3% of the sample lies in the top ten.

In light of the paper, this sample's treatment or condition label describes: over 15 received Ad26.COV2.S at low or high dose, single or two shots; a few received placebo; per-sample allocation not given. Repertoires of vaccine and placebo recipients were sequenced from samples collected on day 63 after the first injection. In Cohort 1b, 20 to 25 adults aged 18-55 years were enrolled at a single site in Boston, USA, between 29 July and 7 August 2020. Ad26.COV2.S consisted of a replication-incompetent adenovirus type 26 vector by which a prefusion-stabilized SARS-CoV-2 spike protein from the original Wuhan strain was expressed. About this clone itself: The antigen this receptor binds is unknown. No base quality values were provided; no much bigger clone lies one nucleotide off.

The source of this sequence is a person aged 18-65 years who received the Ad26.COV2.S COVID-19 vaccine or a placebo. In this chain, TRBV6-5 is recombined with TRBJ1-6; TRBD1 could be the D gene, as 5 bases match. Specimen: peripheral blood, collected in a trial of Ad26.COV2.S vaccine versus placebo. This receptor carries the CDR3 CASSYSAREVPPPLHF. The nucleotides are TGTGCCAGCAGTTACTCGGCCAGGGAAGTCCCCCCACCCCTCCACTTT.